These 10 T cell receptor beta chains were all obtained from the same sample, sequenced in a study of immune characteristics of hereditary and idiopathic chronic pancreatitis. Total pancreatectomy with islet autotransplantation was the source of the chronic pancreatitis pancreas tissue. Profiling relied on immunoSEQ multiplex PCR, and the TCRdb table lists in-frame clones only, not all of them. Of several thousand clones in the sample, roughly 74% are singletons; the top ten hold around 7.5%. Specimen: pancreas tissue with hereditary chronic pancreatitis. These receptors originate from a human donor with chronic pancreatitis.

Points on this clone: Other nucleotide sequences from this sample produce the same CDR3. The chain employs TRBV5-5 and TRBJ1-1, with D tentatively TRBD1 (5 bases). The CDR3 contains 14 residues. In germline, CDR1 is SGHKS, CDR2 YYEKEE (reference sequence). V dropped 0 bases and J dropped 1 base, with 7 bases sitting between them. CDR3 residues: CASSLAGGNTEAFF. The CDR3 nucleotides are TGTGCCAGCAGCTTGGCTGGGGGGAACACTGAAGCTTTCTTT. The full variable domain, with the rest looked up from reference TRBV5-5 and TRBJ1-1, is DAGVTQSPTHLIKTRGQQVTLRCSPISGHKSVSWYQQVLGQGPQFIFQYYEKEERGRGNFPDRFSARQFPNYSSELNVNALLLGDSALYLCASSLAGGNTEAFFGQGTRLTVV.

V gene TRBV6-1 combines with J gene TRBJ2-7; D is unclear. V shed 0 bases and J shed 3 bases, with 9 bases lying between them. This CDR3 spans 14 amino acids. Germline V lookup: CDR1 MNHNS, CDR2 SASEGT. The CDR3 reads CASSEALGGYEQYF. The CDR3 coding sequence is TGTGCCAGCAGTGAAGCGCTAGGCGGCTACGAGCAGTACTTC.

To note about this clone: Other nucleotide sequences from this sample produce the same CDR3. The rearrangement uses TRBV3-1 (or the pseudogene TRBV3-2) and TRBJ2-5; D remains unclear. This CDR3 spans 15 amino acids. The germline V gene encodes CDR1 LGHDT and CDR2 YNNKEL (reference sequence). Trimming took 0 bases from V and 5 from J, leaving 13 bases between them. The CDR3 bases are TGTGCCAGCAGCCAAGATCCTGGTCCAAGGGAGACCCAGTACTTC. Protein: CASSQDPGPRETQYF.

The rearrangement uses TRBV4-2 and TRBJ2-3; 10 positions agree with TRBD2. The CDR3 runs 16 residues. V lost 1 base to trimming and J lost 6 bases; unmatched junction nucleotides: 7. Germline CDR1 and CDR2: LGHNA and YNFKEQ. CDR3 amino acids: CASSQASGGPLDTQYF. As DNA, the CDR3 is TGTGCCAGCAGCCAAGCTAGCGGGGGCCCCCTCGATACGCAGTATTTT.

The gene calls are TRBV28 and TRBJ2-2; TRBD2 agrees at 12 bases. The CDR3 is made up of 15 amino acids. Germline V gene data show CDR1 as MDHEN and CDR2 as SYDVKM. With 6 bases clipped from V and 3 bases from J, the junction kept 2 bases outside the gene matches. CDR3 region: CASSLAGGHTGELFF. In nucleotides, the CDR3 is TGTGCCAGCAGCCTAGCGGGGGGGCACACCGGGGAGCTGTTTTTT.

This chain connects TRBV5-6 to TRBJ1-6; 7 bases agree with TRBD1. Germline CDR1 is SGHDT and CDR2 is YYEEEE. This CDR3 has 14 amino acids. Germline trimming cut 2 bases from V and 7 bases from J; bases unmatched to any gene: 3. The CDR3 DNA follows: TGTGCCAGCAGCTTCACAGGGGCCAATTCACCCCTCCACTTT. Its protein is CASSFTGANSPLHF.

The rearrangement links TRBV28 to TRBJ1-2; D is perhaps TRBD1 (5 bases). Germline CDR1 and CDR2: MDHEN and SYDVKM. Trimming cost V 2 bases and J 4 bases, with 8 bases left between them. The CDR3 is 13 amino acids. Here the CDR3 reads CASSLKTVYGYTF. CDR3 sequence (DNA): TGTGCCAGCAGTTTAAAGACAGTCTATGGCTACACCTTC.

This chain joins TRBV2 and TRBJ1-3; D might be TRBD1 (5 bases). CDR1 and CDR2 from the germline V gene are SNHLY and FYNNEI. V lost 7 bases and J lost 0, with 16 bases in between. The length of the CDR3 is 16 residues. The CDR3 DNA is TGTGCCAGCATGAAGGGCTGGGGGAACTCTGGAAACACCATATATTTT. This gives the protein CASMKGWGNSGNTIYF.

The chain joins TRBV27 to TRBJ1-6, with D tentatively TRBD1 (6 bases). CDR1 and CDR2 (germline): MNHEY, SMNVEV (reference sequence). The CDR3 is 18 amino acids. V was trimmed by 3 bases and J by 5 bases, leaving 20 bases between them. The CDR3 sequence: CASSFRQGLGTDNSPLHF. CDR3 DNA: TGTGCCAGCAGTTTTAGGCAGGGGCTAGGTACCGATAATTCACCCCTCCACTTT.

The J gene is TRBJ1-1, the V gene TRBV10-1; D is unclear. This CDR3 has 13 residues. Germline V gene sequence: CDR1 WNHNN, CDR2 SYGVQD (reference sequence). V lost 8 bases to trimming and J lost 1 base, with 11 bases between them. CDR3 protein: CASRLMKNTEAFF. CDR3 in DNA: TGCGCCAGCCGCCTAATGAAGAACACTGAAGCTTTCTTT.